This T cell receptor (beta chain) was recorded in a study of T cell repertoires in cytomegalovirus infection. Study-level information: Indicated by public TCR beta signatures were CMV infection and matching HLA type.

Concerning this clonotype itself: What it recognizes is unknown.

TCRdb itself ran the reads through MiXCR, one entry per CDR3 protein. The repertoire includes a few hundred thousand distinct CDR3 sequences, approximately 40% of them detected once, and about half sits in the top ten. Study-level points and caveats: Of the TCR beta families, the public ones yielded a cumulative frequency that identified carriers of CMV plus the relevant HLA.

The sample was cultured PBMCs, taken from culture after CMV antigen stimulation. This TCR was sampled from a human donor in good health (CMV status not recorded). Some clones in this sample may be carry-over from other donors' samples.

The CDR3 DNA sequence: TGTGCCAGCAGTTCGAGGCGTCGGGGCACTGAAGCTTTCTTT. Its protein is CASSSRRRGTEAFF. The J gene is TRBJ1-1, the V gene TRBV12-3 or TRBV12-4; D not certain. There are 14 residues in the CDR3. V gave up 4 bases and J gave up 4 bases, with 13 bases separating them.